Shown below are 31 T cell receptor beta chains from a single sample sequenced in a study of cytomegalovirus exposure and HLA in healthy donors. PCR employed 60 Vbeta and 13 Jbeta primers. TCRdb's copy holds only in-frame clones and misses some; the assay was immunoSEQ multiplex PCR. In the table there are fewer than 200,000 clones, 80% of which are singletons. The sequencing sample was made of PBMCs. The source of these receptors is a boy younger than 18 in good health and CMV-seronegative.

The chain has TRBV7-2 and TRBJ1-1; D may be TRBD1 (5 bases). Trimming removed 4 bases at V and 3 bases at J, with 9 bases between. CDR3 length equals 13 residues. The germline V gene has CDR1 SGHTA and CDR2 FQGNSA. CDR3 protein: CASSSQGYTEAFF. In DNA, the CDR3 is TGTGCCAGCAGCTCTCAGGGTTACACTGAAGCTTTCTTT.

The chain combines TRBV4-2 with TRBJ2-1, with 7 bases that match TRBD2. With 5 bases clipped from V and 5 bases from J, the junction kept 15 bases outside the gene matches. The V gene's germline CDR1 is LGHNA and CDR2 YNFKEQ. The CDR3 is 17 amino acids. The CDR3 reads CASSTRFGGSLDNEQFF. The CDR3 coding sequence is TGTGCCAGCAGCACCCGATTCGGCGGGAGCTTAGACAATGAGCAGTTCTTC.

The V and J genes are TRBV30 and TRBJ1-2, with TRBD1 as a possible D gene (6 bases). There are 14 residues in the CDR3. The V end lost 2 bases, the J end lost 7 bases, and 17 bases lay between the germline ends. CDR1 and CDR2 from the germline V gene are GTSNPN and SVGIG (reference sequence). The CDR3 coding sequence is TGTGCCTGGAGTACGGTGCGGGGGGCTGTTGGCTACACCTTC. Protein: CAWSTVRGAVGYTF.

The chain employs TRBV4-1 and TRBJ1-2; 11 nucleotides agree with TRBD1. This CDR3 has 16 amino acids. CDR1 and CDR2 (germline): MGHRA, YSYEKL. Unmatched junction bases numbered 6, after V lost 3 bases and J lost 3 bases. CDR3 amino acids: CASSQVDRGQHYGYTF. The CDR3 DNA follows: TGCGCCAGCAGCCAGGTGGACAGGGGGCAACACTATGGCTACACCTTC.

The chain employs TRBV6-5 and TRBJ1-4; D unresolved. V was clipped by 5 bases and J by 8 bases, with 15 bases between them. CDR1 is MNHEY, CDR2 SVGAGI, per germline. CDR3 length: 14 amino acids. The DNA of the CDR3 is TGTGCCAGCAGTCGTACTCTGAGGAGCGAAAAACTGTTTTTT. Translation: CASSRTLRSEKLFF.

The sample holds a few counts of this clone. The CDR3 bases are TGTGCCAGCAGTTTCCGTCGCCCGGGGATCTACGAGCAGTACTTC. This sequence encodes CASSFRRPGIYEQYF. This chain uses TRBV27 with TRBJ2-7, with D tentatively TRBD2 (5 bases). The CDR3 consists of 15 residues. Germline lookup yields CDR1 MNHEY and CDR2 SMNVEV (reference sequence). Deletions cut 3 bases from V and 3 bases from J, with 15 bases between.

The table lists this clone with a count of one. V is TRBV6-5 and J is TRBJ1-3; D unresolved. This CDR3 spans 13 amino acids. Germline V gene data show CDR1 as MNHEY and CDR2 as SVGAGI. Between the trimmed V and J ends, which lost 8 bases and 1 base, there was a span of 9 bases. The CDR3 region is CASHRQSGNTIYF. The CDR3 DNA reads TGTGCCAGCCACCGTCAGTCTGGAAACACCATATATTTT.

The CDR3 region is CASSEVENLNEKLFF. The CDR3 DNA reads TGTGCCAGCAGTGAAGTTGAGAACTTAAATGAAAAACTGTTTTTT. The chain links TRBV6-1 to TRBJ1-4; D is ambiguous. V lost 1 base and J lost 5, with 11 bases in between. The CDR3 has 15 amino acids. The germline gives CDR1 MNHNS, CDR2 SASEGT.

The count of this clone is one. V gene TRBV9 combines with J gene TRBJ2-1; tentative D call: TRBD2 (6 bases). The germline V gene has CDR1 SGDLS and CDR2 YYNGEE. V lost 3 bases and J 0 bases, leaving 13 bases between the germline ends. The length of the CDR3 is 16 residues. CDR3 nucleotides: TGTGCCAGCAGCGCAAGGGACTTTAGCTCCTACAATGAGCAGTTCTTC. Translated: CASSARDFSSYNEQFF. The full variable domain, with the rest looked up from reference TRBV9 and TRBJ2-1, is DSGVTQTPKHLITATGQRVTLRCSPRSGDLSVYWYQQSLDQGLQFLIQYYNGEERAKGNILERFSAQQFPDLHSELNLSSLELGDSALYFCASSARDFSSYNEQFFGPGTRLTVL.

The rearrangement links TRBV5-4 to TRBJ1-4; perhaps TRBD1 as D (5 bases). V lost 0 bases and J 1 base, leaving 13 bases between the germline ends. This CDR3 is 17 amino acids long. Germline V gives CDR1 SGHNT, CDR2 YYREEE (reference sequence). CDR3 nucleotides: TGTGCCAGCAGCTTGGAACCGGACACAGGAACTAATGAAAAACTGTTTTTT. It is translated as CASSLEPDTGTNEKLFF.

The genes are TRBV5-1 and TRBJ1-1; tentatively, D is TRBD1 (5 bases). The CDR3 covers 14 residues. The V end was cut by 0 bases, the J end by 4 bases, with 10 bases between. Looked up from germline, CDR1 is SGHRS and CDR2 is YFSETQ. CDR3 protein: CASSLAGGGTEAFF. CDR3 nucleotide sequence: TGCGCCAGCAGCTTGGCCGGGGGGGGCACTGAAGCTTTCTTT.

This chain links TRBV7-9 with TRBJ1-1; 8 bases match TRBD1. The germline V gene has CDR1 SEHNR and CDR2 FQNEAQ (reference sequence). The V segment lost 6 bases and the J segment 2 bases; nucleotides outside the gene matches: 5. The CDR3 is made up of 14 amino acids. CDR3 DNA sequence: TGTGCCAGCAGGGGGGACAGGAGTAACACTGAAGCTTTCTTT. Its translation: CASRGDRSNTEAFF.

The CDR3 loop reads CAWSMGQEYNEQFF. The DNA for the CDR3 is TGTGCCTGGAGTATGGGACAGGAATACAATGAGCAGTTCTTC. The chain combines TRBV30 with TRBJ2-1; 8 nucleotides match TRBD1. V was clipped by 2 bases and J by 4 bases; unmatched bases: 4. The length of the CDR3 is 14 residues. CDR1 is GTSNPN and CDR2 is SVGIG in the germline V gene (reference sequence).

The V call is TRBV30, the J call TRBJ1-5, with D perhaps matching TRBD1 (5 bases). CDR3 length: 13 residues. CDR1 is GTSNPN and CDR2 is SVGIG in the germline V gene (reference sequence). The V and J ends lost 4 bases and 3 bases respectively, with 10 bases between them. CDR3 loop: CAWNRGNNQPQHF. The CDR3 DNA reads TGTGCCTGGAACCGGGGGAACAATCAGCCCCAGCATTTT.

The sample holds one count of this clone. The CDR3 sequence is CATRRGGQPQHF. For the CDR3, the DNA is TGTGCCACCAGACGCGGGGGTCAGCCCCAGCATTTT. The V call is TRBV15, the J call TRBJ1-5; D may be TRBD1 (5 bases). The germline V gene encodes CDR1 LNHNV and CDR2 YYDKDF (reference sequence). The CDR3 spans 12 residues. Between the trimmed V and J ends, which lost 6 bases and 6 bases, there was a span of 9 bases.

V usage is TRBV7-2 and J usage is TRBJ2-1; TRBD2 matches at 11 bases. Germline lookup yields CDR1 SGHTA and CDR2 FQGNSA. This CDR3 is 15 amino acids long. Germline trimming cut 5 bases from V and 8 bases from J; bases unmatched to any gene: 8. CDR3 protein: CASSQLAGVWDEQFF. The CDR3, as DNA: TGTGCCAGCAGCCAACTAGCGGGAGTATGGGATGAGCAGTTCTTC. The whole variable domain, remainder taken from reference TRBV7-2 and TRBJ2-1, is GAGVSQSPSNKVTEKGKDVELRCDPISGHTALYWYRQSLGQGLEFLIYFQGNSAPDKSGLPSDRFSAERTGGSVSTLTIQRTQQEDSAVYLCASSQLAGVWDEQFFGPGTRLTVL.

The V call is TRBV6-5, the J call TRBJ1-2, with D perhaps TRBD1 (6 bases). The length of the CDR3 is 15 residues. Between the trimmed V and J ends, which lost 2 bases and 5 bases, there was a span of 15 bases. Germline loops: CDR1 MNHEY, CDR2 SVGAGI. The CDR3 protein is CASSYPRGSGYGYTF. In DNA form, the CDR3 reads TGTGCCAGCAGTTACCCCAGGGGAAGTGGGTATGGCTACACCTTC.

This CDR3 reads CASSLWPSSYEQYF. The CDR3 nucleotides are TGTGCCAGCAGCTTATGGCCTTCCTCCTACGAGCAGTACTTC. V is TRBV11-3 and J is TRBJ2-7; D gene uncertain. V gave up 2 bases and J gave up 0 bases, with 8 bases separating them. Germline V lookup: CDR1 SGHNT, CDR2 YENEEA. The CDR3 covers 14 residues.

The chain recombines TRBV9 with TRBJ2-1; D is perhaps TRBD2 (5 bases). The CDR3 length is 14 residues. The V gene's germline CDR1 is SGDLS and CDR2 YYNGEE. Trimming left V 6 bases short and J 5 bases short, with 15 bases between. The CDR3 DNA sequence: TGTGCCAGCAATTCGGACTTCACTGACAATGAGCAGTTCTTC. Residues: CASNSDFTDNEQFF.

This chain links TRBV6-6 with TRBJ2-7; TRBD2 is a possible D gene (7 bases). V lost 3 bases, J lost 7 bases, and 16 bases lay in between. This CDR3 is 14 amino acids long. CDR1 is MNHNY and CDR2 is SVGAGI in the germline V gene (reference sequence). The CDR3 region has the DNA TGTGCCAGCAGTTATCGGGGGGCCTCGGAGGAGCAGTACTTC. It yields the protein CASSYRGASEEQYF.

The rearrangement joins TRBV5-1 to TRBJ2-7; 7 bases are shared with TRBD2. Trimming at V came to 2 bases and at J to 2 bases, leaving 4 bases not matched to a gene. The germline V gene encodes CDR1 SGHRS and CDR2 YFSETQ. The CDR3 spans 14 residues. The CDR3 loop is CASSLRGEAYEQYF. DNA of the CDR3: TGCGCCAGCAGCTTACGGGGGGAGGCCTACGAGCAGTACTTC.

This clone was counted between two and nine times. The chain is built from TRBV12-5 and TRBJ2-1; TRBD2 matches at 7 bases. This CDR3 contains 16 residues. Germline V gene data show CDR1 as LGHNT and CDR2 as FRNRAP. V gave up 6 bases and J gave up 8 bases; unmatched junction bases: 16. Written as DNA, the CDR3 is TGTGCTAGTGGCACGTTCCATGGCGGGGGAGGGGATGAGCAGTTCTTC. Its translation is CASGTFHGGGGDEQFF.

This chain joins TRBV18 and TRBJ1-1; TRBD1 matches 7 bases. V shed 3 bases, J shed 12 bases, and the junction held 7 bases outside the gene matches. Germline values: CDR1 KGHSH, CDR2 LQKENI. The CDR3 runs to 12 residues. The CDR3 DNA reads as TGTGCCAGCTCACCGGGTCAGGGGGGAACTTTCTTT. Protein sequence: CASSPGQGGTFF.

This chain connects TRBV30 to TRBJ1-2; D call uncertain. Trimming removed 7 bases from V and 4 bases from J, with 10 bases in between. The CDR3 runs to 11 residues. Germline V gives CDR1 GTSNPN, CDR2 SVGIG (reference sequence). As DNA, the CDR3 is TGTGCCTCACAAACGTTCTATGGCTACACCTTC. Translating it yields CASQTFYGYTF.

The rearrangement joins TRBV11-3 to TRBJ2-5; perhaps TRBD2 as D (6 bases). The CDR3 length is 18 residues. V dropped 2 bases and J dropped 5 bases, with 24 bases sitting between them. Per germline, CDR1 SGHNT and CDR2 YENEEA. This chain's CDR3 is CASSLSYGLGGGGETQYF. The CDR3 DNA follows: TGTGCCAGCAGCTTATCTTACGGGTTGGGCGGTGGAGGGGAGACCCAGTACTTC. Full variable domain (missing parts from reference TRBV11-3 and TRBJ2-5): EAGVVQSPRYKIIEKKQPVAFWCNPISGHNTLYWYLQNLGQGPELLIRYENEEAVDDSQLPKDRFSAERLKGVDSTLKIQPAELGDSAVYLCASSLSYGLGGGGETQYFGPGTRLLVL.

This clone was observed once. The gene calls are TRBV7-6 and TRBJ1-3; 9 bases map to TRBD1. V dropped 5 bases and J dropped 3; count of bases not matched to a gene: 5. In germline, CDR1 is SGHVS, CDR2 FNYEAQ. There are 15 residues in the CDR3. The CDR3 DNA sequence: TGTGCCAGCAGCATACAGGGGGCAGATGGAAACACCATATATTTT. Its protein product is CASSIQGADGNTIYF.

The rearrangement uses TRBV30 and TRBJ1-4; a weak D match, TRBD1 (5 bases). Trimming removed 2 bases from V and 8 bases from J, with 12 bases in between. CDR3 length: 13 amino acids. From germline, CDR1 is GTSNPN and CDR2 SVGIG (reference sequence). The CDR3: CAWSPGLFEKLFF. CDR3 bases: TGTGCCTGGAGTCCAGGGTTGTTCGAAAAACTGTTTTTT.

This chain connects TRBV5-1 to TRBJ2-3; D may be TRBD1 (5 bases). Germline V CDR1 and CDR2: SGHRS, YFSETQ. The CDR3 is 16 residues long. V was clipped by 0 bases and J by 2 bases, with 13 bases between them. CDR3 sequence: CASSLGAGKFTDTQYF. The CDR3 bases are TGCGCCAGCAGCTTGGGGGCAGGGAAATTCACAGATACGCAGTATTTT.

The rearrangement joins TRBV21-1 to TRBJ2-7; the table assigns TRBD1, which was not confirmed against the DNA. TRBV21-1 is classified as a pseudogene. There are 15 residues in the CDR3. The CDR3 reads CASCRQTLLSYEQYF. The CDR3 coding sequence is TGTGCCAGCTGCAGACAGACGCTCCTTTCCTACGAGCAGTACTTC.

V and J are TRBV6-5 and TRBJ1-3; no definite D call. The germline gives CDR1 MNHEY, CDR2 SVGAGI. CDR3 length: 14 residues. V was shortened by 2 bases and J by 4 bases, with 9 bases between the two germline ends. The CDR3 reads CASSYSAGGNTIYF. As DNA, the CDR3 is TGTGCCAGCAGTTACAGTGCAGGAGGAAACACCATATATTTT.

J is TRBJ1-1 and V is TRBV30; no clear D. The CDR3 loop spans 15 amino acids. V shed 2 bases and J shed 6 bases, with 19 bases lying between them. Germline V CDR1 and CDR2: GTSNPN, SVGIG (reference sequence). The CDR3, as DNA: TGTGCCTGGAGTAGGTCGGGGAGCCTAGAGTCTGAAGCTTTCTTT. It translates to CAWSRSGSLESEAFF.